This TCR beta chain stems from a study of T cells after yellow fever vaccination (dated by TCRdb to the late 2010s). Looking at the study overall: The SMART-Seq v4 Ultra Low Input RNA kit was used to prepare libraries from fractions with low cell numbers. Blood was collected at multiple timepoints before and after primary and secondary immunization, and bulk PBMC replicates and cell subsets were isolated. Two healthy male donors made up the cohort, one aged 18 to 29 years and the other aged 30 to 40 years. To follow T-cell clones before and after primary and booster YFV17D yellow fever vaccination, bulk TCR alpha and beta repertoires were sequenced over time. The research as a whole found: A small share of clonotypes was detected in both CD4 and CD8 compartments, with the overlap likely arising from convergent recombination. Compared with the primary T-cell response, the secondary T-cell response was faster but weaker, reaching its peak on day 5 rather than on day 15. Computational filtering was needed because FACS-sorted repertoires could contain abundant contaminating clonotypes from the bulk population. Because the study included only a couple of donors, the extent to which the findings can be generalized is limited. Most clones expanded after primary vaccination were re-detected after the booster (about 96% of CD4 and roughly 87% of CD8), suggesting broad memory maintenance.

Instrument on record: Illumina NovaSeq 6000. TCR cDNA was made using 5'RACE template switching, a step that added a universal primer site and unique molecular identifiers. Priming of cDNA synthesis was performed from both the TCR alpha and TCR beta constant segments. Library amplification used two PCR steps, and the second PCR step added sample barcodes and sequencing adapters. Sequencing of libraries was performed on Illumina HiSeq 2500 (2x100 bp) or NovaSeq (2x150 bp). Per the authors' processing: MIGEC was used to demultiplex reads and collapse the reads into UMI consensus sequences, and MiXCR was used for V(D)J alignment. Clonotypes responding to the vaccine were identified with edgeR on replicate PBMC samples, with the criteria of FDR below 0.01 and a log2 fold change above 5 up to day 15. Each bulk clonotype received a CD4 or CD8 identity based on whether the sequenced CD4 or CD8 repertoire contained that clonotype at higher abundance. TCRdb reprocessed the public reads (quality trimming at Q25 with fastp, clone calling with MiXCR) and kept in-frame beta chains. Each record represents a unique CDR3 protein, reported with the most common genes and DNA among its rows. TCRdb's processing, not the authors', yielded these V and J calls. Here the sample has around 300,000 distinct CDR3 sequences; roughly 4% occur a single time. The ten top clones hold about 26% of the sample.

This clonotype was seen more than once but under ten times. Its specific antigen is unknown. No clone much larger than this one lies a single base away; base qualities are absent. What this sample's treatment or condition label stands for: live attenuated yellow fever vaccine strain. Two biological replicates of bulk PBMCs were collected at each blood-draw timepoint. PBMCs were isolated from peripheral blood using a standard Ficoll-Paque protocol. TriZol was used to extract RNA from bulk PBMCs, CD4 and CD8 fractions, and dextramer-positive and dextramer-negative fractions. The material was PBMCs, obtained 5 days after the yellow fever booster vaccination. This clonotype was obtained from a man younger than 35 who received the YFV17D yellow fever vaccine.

CDR3 reads: CSVRGTGELFF. The bases read TGCAGTGTACGCGGCACCGGGGAGCTGTTTTTT. The rearranged segments are TRBV20-1 and TRBJ2-2, with no D gene named confidently. The CDR3 holds 11 amino acids from the cysteine to the phenylalanine. Only the CDR3 DNA is retained, 33 bases long and in frame from the first base. Trimming at the junction amounts to 7 bases on V and 4 bases on J, and the germline ends lie 7 bases apart. CDR1 is given as DFQATT and CDR2 as SNEGSKA, both from the germline V gene (reference sequence).